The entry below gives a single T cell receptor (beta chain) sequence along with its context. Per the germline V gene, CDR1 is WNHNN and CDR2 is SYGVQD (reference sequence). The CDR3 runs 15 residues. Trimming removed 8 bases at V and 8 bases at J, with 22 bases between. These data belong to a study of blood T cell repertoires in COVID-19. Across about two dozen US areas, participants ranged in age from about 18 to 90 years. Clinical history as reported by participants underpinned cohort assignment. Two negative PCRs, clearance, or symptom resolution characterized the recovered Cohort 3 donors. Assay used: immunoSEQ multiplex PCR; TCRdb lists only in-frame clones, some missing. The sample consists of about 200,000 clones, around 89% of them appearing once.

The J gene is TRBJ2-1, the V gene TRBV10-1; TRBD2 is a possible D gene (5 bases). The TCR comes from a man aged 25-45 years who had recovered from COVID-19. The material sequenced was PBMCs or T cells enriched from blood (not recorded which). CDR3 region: CASLPGGRLEDEQFF. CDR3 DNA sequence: TGCGCCAGCCTTCCAGGAGGACGTTTAGAAGATGAGCAGTTCTTC.